Below, 4 T cell receptor beta chains from the same sample are listed, as sequenced in a study of T cell repertoires in cytomegalovirus infection. Antigens for these TCRs are unknown. One entry per CDR3 protein, called by TCRdb with MiXCR from the reads. The table shows 300,000 to 400,000 distinct CDR3 sequences, with roughly 28% occurring only once. The specimen was cultured PBMCs, collected from culture after CMV antigen stimulation. The receptor set was obtained from a human donor in good health (CMV status not recorded). Some clones in this sample may be carry-over from other donors' samples.

This clonotype was counted a few times. The V call is TRBV19, the J call TRBJ2-7; D call uncertain. The CDR3 is 17 amino acids. Trimming took off 1 base at V and 1 base at J, with 17 bases between the two ends. CDR1 and CDR2 (germline): LNHDA, SQIVND (reference sequence). CDR3 residues: CASSIGAGYSESYEQYF. The CDR3, as DNA: TGTGCCAGTAGTATAGGGGCAGGATACTCAGAATCCTACGAGCAGTACTTC.

This clonotype showed up many times. V and J are TRBV7-3 and TRBJ2-1, with TRBD1 as a possible D gene (6 bases). The germline V and J ends were trimmed by 5 bases and 12 bases, with 23 bases remaining between them. This CDR3 spans 15 amino acids. Germline lookup yields CDR1 SGHTA and CDR2 FQGTGA. The CDR3 DNA is TGTGCCAGCAGCCCTCAGGGGACCCTTACAATGGGGCAGTTCTTC. Translating gives CASSPQGTLTMGQFF.

There are many counts of this clonotype. The chain is built from TRBV7-8 and TRBJ1-1; D is perhaps TRBD1 (5 bases). This CDR3 region has 14 residues. V shed 0 bases and J shed 3 bases, with 8 bases lying between them. The germline gives CDR1 SGHVS, CDR2 FQNEAQ. As DNA, the CDR3 is TGTGCCAGCAGCTTAGCGCAGGGATACACTGAAGCTTTCTTT. Translated, it gives CASSLAQGYTEAFF.

The genes are TRBV5-1 and TRBJ1-4; D is possibly TRBD1 (5 bases). Germline V gives CDR1 SGHRS, CDR2 YFSETQ. V lost 4 bases and J lost 5, with 15 bases in between. The CDR3 is made up of 15 amino acids. The CDR3 DNA reads as TGCGCCAGCAGCCCAGAGGGGACGGGCAATGAAAAACTGTTTTTT. Amino acids: CASSPEGTGNEKLFF. The full variable domain, completed using reference TRBV5-1 and TRBJ1-4, is KAGVTQTPRYLIKTRGQQVTLSCSPISGHRSVSWYQQTPGQGLQFLFEYFSETQRNKGNFPGRFSGRQFSNSRSEMNVSTLELGDSALYLCASSPEGTGNEKLFFGSGTQLSVL.